Listed below are T cell receptor beta chains from one sample, sequenced in a study of cytomegalovirus exposure and HLA in healthy donors. Produced via immunoSEQ multiplex PCR; TCRdb's table is partial and in-frame only. The table shows around 190,000 clones, with around 77% occurring only once. The source material was PBMCs. These receptors were taken from a woman aged 25 to 39 in good health and CMV-seronegative. The CDR3 runs from the conserved cysteine through the conserved F or W. The D gene is left open where the match is weak. Some rows have no size entry. The others give once, few or many, or a class for an expanded clone.

V: TRBV4-1
D: -
size: -
J: TRBJ2-5
DNA: TGCGCCAGCAGCCAAGGAGGCTGGCAGACCCAGTACTTC
CDR3: CASSQGGWQTQYF

V: TRBV30
D: TRBD1
size: -
J: TRBJ1-4
DNA: TGTGCCTGGAGTCCTCGACAGGGGGAGTCTGTAATTGAAAAACTGTTTTTT
CDR3: CAWSPRQGESVIEKLFF

V: TRBV25-1
D: -
size: once
J: TRBJ1-4
DNA: TGTGCCAGCAGTGAAAGCGAGCTGGAAGAAAAACTGTTTTTT
CDR3: CASSESELEEKLFF

V: TRBV6-5
D: TRBD1
size: few
J: TRBJ1-2
DNA: TGTGCCAGCAGTTTAGGGACAGTCCCTAACTATGGCTACACCTTC
CDR3: CASSLGTVPNYGYTF

V: TRBV5-6
D: -
size: few
J: TRBJ2-7
DNA: TGTGCCAGCAGCAAACAAAGCCGGGACAATTACTACGAGCAGTACTTC
CDR3: CASSKQSRDNYYEQYF

V: TRBV5-1
D: TRBD2
size: -
J: TRBJ2-3
DNA: TGCGCCAGCAGCTTGGTTGGCGGGAGGGTCCCAGATACGCAGTATTTT
CDR3: CASSLVGGRVPDTQYF

V: TRBV28
D: -
size: -
J: TRBJ2-7
DNA: TGTGCCAGCAGTTTAGGCAGGGCCCACGAGCAGTACTTC
CDR3: CASSLGRAHEQYF

V: TRBV2
D: TRBD1
size: -
J: TRBJ2-3
DNA: TGTGCCAGCAGGACAGGGGTAAGAAGGACGCAGTATTTT
CDR3: CASRTGVRRTQYF

V: TRBV28
D: -
size: -
J: TRBJ1-2
DNA: TGTGCCAGCAGTCCACCTTGGGGGGGGCTCGGCTACCCCTTC
CDR3: CASSPPWGGLGYPF

V: TRBV6-1
D: TRBD2
size: -
J: TRBJ2-5
DNA: TGTGCCAGCAGTTGGGGGGGGGTACAAGAGACCCAGTACTTC
CDR3: CASSWGGVQETQYF

V: TRBV2
D: -
size: -
J: TRBJ2-7
DNA: TGTGCCAGCAGTGAATTCGTTGAGTACGAGCAGTACTTC
CDR3: CASSEFVEYEQYF

V: TRBV28
D: TRBD1
size: -
J: TRBJ1-5
DNA: TGTGCCGGCGGGACAGTAAACAATCAGCCCCAGCATTTT
CDR3: CAGGTVNNQPQHF

V: TRBV6-5
D: TRBD1
size: once
J: TRBJ2-7
DNA: TGTGCCAGCAGTTACTGGGGACAGGGGGCCTACGAGCAGTACTTC
CDR3: CASSYWGQGAYEQYF

V: TRBV5-1
D: TRBD2
size: few
J: TRBJ2-7
DNA: TGCGCCAGCAGTTCTGGCGGGAGGGCCTACGAGCAGTACTTC
CDR3: CASSSGGRAYEQYF

V: TRBV20-1
D: TRBD1
size: -
J: TRBJ1-4
DNA: TGCAGTGCATGGACAGGGGGAAAACTGTTTTTT
CDR3: CSAWTGGKLFF

V: TRBV29-1
D: TRBD1
size: -
J: TRBJ1-4
DNA: TGCAGCGCTCGAATCGACAGGGCGGGGAATGAAAAACTGTTTTTT
CDR3: CSARIDRAGNEKLFF

V: TRBV7-6
D: -
size: -
J: TRBJ2-5
DNA: TGTGCCAGCAGCCCAGGGGCAAAGGTGGAGACCCAGTACTTC
CDR3: CASSPGAKVETQYF

V: TRBV5-5
D: TRBD1
size: once
J: TRBJ1-1
DNA: TGTGCCAGCAGCCTTGACAGGGACGAAGCTTTCTTT
CDR3: CASSLDRDEAFF

V: TRBV13
D: TRBD1
size: -
J: TRBJ1-1
DNA: TGTGCCAGCAGCTTACGCGGACAGGGGGAAGCTTTCTTT
CDR3: CASSLRGQGEAFF

V: TRBV15
D: -
size: -
J: TRBJ2-5
DNA: TGTGCCACCAGCAGAGCTCGGACCCAGTACTTC
CDR3: CATSRARTQYF

V: TRBV5-6
D: -
size: -
J: TRBJ1-2
DNA: TGTGCCAGCAGCTTGTATGGGAGGGAAGTAAACTATGGCTACACCTTC
CDR3: CASSLYGREVNYGYTF

V: TRBV6-5
D: -
size: few
J: TRBJ1-1
DNA: TGTGCCAGCAGGCTCCAGGTGGCGAACACTGAAGCTTTCTTT
CDR3: CASRLQVANTEAFF

V: TRBV7-9
D: -
size: few
J: TRBJ1-2
DNA: TGTGCCAGCAGCTTAGTAGACTATGGCTACACCTTC
CDR3: CASSLVDYGYTF